Here is one T cell receptor (beta chain) with its context. One end of the junction varies from germline; a read error may be responsible. There are 15 residues in the CDR3. From germline, CDR1 is SGHTA and CDR2 FQGNSA. This entry comes from a study of blood T cells in healthy people across ages. Together with a sample-barcoded 5' primer, a J-beta primer mix was included in a second PCR lasting roughly 6 to 12 cycles. MiXCR was run by TCRdb on the 5' RACE reads, yielding one entry per CDR3 protein. The sample holds approximately 800,000 distinct CDR3 sequences, around a quarter seen once. The same data also went into a second study, on T cells of mothers and their children.

The sequence was obtained from a boy aged 10-17 years in good health. The V call is TRBV7-2, the J call TRBJ2-3; the match to TRBD1 covers 10 bases. Material: blood. Here the CDR3 DNA reads TGTGCCGGCCAGGGGGACAGGGGTAGTACAGATATGCAGTATTTT. This sequence encodes CAGQGDRGSTDMQYF.